This T cell receptor beta chain was observed in a study of T cell responses to AZD1222 COVID-19 vaccine. Remarks on this clone: Antigen unknown.

Study-wide points: None of the repertoires were sampled until the peak T cell response had passed. An increase in Spike-specific TCR breadth and depth was observed after two AZD1222 doses. White British ancestry dominated among donors, who included more females, and clonal diversity was possibly underestimated. Mapped onto spike, vaccine-associated CD4 TCRs spanned it and were dominant at 160-218 and 743-854.

Method: immunoSEQ multiplex PCR; TCRdb's copy keeps in-frame clones and lacks some. The data contain 140,000 to 150,000 clones, around nine tenths of them singletons. V was trimmed by 5 bases and J by 5 bases, leaving 18 bases between them. CDR1 is SEHNR, CDR2 FQNEAQ, per germline (reference sequence). This CDR3 spans 15 amino acids. The receptor was derived from an adult in good health. Sequences were derived from peripheral blood, sampled on day 0 of AZD1222 vaccination. This chain joins TRBV7-9 and TRBJ1-1, with a tentative D call TRBD1 (6 bases). CDR3 region: CASSQLGGRLTEAFF. Here the CDR3 DNA reads TGTGCCAGCAGCCAACTTGGGGGCCGGTTGACTGAAGCTTTCTTT.